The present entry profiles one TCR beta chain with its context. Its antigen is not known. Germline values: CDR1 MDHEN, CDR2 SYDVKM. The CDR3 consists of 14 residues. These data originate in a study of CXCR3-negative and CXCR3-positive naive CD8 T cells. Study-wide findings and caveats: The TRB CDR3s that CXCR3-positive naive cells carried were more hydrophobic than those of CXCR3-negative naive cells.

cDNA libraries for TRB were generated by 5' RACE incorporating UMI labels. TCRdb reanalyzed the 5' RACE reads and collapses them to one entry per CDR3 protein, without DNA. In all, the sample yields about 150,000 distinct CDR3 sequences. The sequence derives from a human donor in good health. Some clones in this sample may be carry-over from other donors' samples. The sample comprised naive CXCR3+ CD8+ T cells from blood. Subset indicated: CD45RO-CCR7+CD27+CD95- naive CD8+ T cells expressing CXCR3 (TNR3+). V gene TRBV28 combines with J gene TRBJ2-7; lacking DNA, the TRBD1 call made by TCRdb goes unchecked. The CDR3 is CASSFTGQTYEQYF.